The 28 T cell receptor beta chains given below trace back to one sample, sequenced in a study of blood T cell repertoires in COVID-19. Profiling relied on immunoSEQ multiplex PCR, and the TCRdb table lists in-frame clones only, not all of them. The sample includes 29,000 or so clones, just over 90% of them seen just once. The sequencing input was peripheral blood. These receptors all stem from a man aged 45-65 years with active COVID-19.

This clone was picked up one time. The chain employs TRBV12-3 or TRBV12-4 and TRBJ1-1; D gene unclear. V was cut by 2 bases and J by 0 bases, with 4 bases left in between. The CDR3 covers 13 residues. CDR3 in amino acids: CASSLLLNTEAFF. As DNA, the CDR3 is TGTGCCAGCAGTTTACTATTGAACACTGAAGCTTTCTTT.

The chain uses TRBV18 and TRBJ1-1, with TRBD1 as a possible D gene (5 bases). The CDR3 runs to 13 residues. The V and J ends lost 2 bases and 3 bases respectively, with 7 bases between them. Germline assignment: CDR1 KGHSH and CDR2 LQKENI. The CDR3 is CASSPDRDTEAFF. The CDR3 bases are TGTGCCAGCTCACCAGACAGAGACACTGAAGCTTTCTTT.

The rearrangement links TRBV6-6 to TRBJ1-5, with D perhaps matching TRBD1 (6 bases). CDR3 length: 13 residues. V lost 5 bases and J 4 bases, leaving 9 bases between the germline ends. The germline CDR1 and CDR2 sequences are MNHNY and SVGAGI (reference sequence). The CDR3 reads CASSGQSNQPQHF. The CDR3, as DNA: TGTGCCAGCAGTGGACAGTCTAATCAGCCCCAGCATTTT.

The CDR3 DNA is TGTGCCAGCAGCCTCCCGGGACTAGCGGGGGGGCAGCAGGGAGATGAGCAGTTCTTC. Its translation: CASSLPGLAGGQQGDEQFF. The chain is built from TRBV7-9 and TRBJ2-1, with 16 bases that match TRBD2. V was clipped by 5 bases and J by 8 bases; unmatched bases: 15. This CDR3 is built from 19 residues. The germline V gene has CDR1 SEHNR and CDR2 FQNEAQ (reference sequence).

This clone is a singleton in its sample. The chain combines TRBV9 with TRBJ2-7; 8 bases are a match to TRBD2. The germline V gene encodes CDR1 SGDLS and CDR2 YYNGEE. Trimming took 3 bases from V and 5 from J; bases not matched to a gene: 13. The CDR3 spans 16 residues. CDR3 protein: CASSARSGGGGHEQYF. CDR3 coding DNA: TGTGCCAGCAGCGCCAGATCGGGGGGGGGCGGCCACGAGCAGTACTTC.

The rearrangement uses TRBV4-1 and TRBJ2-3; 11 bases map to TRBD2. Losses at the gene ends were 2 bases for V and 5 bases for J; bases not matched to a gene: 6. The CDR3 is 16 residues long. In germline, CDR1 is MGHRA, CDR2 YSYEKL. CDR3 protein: CASSQIAGGPVDTQYF. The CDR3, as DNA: TGCGCCAGCAGCCAAATAGCGGGAGGGCCGGTAGATACGCAGTATTTT.

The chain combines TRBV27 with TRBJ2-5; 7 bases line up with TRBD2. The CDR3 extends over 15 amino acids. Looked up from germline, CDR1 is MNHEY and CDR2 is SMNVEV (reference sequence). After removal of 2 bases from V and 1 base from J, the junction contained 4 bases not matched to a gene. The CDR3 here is CASSLLAEAQETQYF. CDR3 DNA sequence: TGTGCCAGCAGTTTACTAGCGGAGGCCCAAGAGACCCAGTACTTC.

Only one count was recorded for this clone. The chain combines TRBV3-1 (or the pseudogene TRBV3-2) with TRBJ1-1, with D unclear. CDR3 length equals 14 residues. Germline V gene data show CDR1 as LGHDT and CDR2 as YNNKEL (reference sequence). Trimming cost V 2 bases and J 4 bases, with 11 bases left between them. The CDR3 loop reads CASSQNLIGTEAFF. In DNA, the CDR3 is TGTGCCAGCAGCCAAAATTTAATCGGCACTGAAGCTTTCTTT.

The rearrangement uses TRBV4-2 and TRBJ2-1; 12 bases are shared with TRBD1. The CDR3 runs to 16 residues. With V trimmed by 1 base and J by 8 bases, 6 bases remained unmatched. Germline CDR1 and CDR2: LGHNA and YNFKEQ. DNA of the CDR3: TGTGCCAGCAGCCAAGCCGAGGGACAGGGGGCGTATGAGCAGTTCTTC. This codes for CASSQAEGQGAYEQFF.

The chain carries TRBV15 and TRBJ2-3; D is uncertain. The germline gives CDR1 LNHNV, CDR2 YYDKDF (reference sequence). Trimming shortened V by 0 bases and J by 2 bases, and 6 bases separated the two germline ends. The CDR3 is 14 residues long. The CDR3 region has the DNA TGTGCCACCAGCAGAGATCCCAACACAGATACGCAGTATTTT. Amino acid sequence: CATSRDPNTDTQYF.

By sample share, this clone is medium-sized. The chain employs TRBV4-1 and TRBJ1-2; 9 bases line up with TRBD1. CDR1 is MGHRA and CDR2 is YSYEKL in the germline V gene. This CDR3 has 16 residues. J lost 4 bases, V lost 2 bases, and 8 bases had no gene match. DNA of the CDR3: TGCGCCAGCAGCCAATTTCGGACAGGGGAGGCCTATGGCTACACCTTC. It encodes CASSQFRTGEAYGYTF.

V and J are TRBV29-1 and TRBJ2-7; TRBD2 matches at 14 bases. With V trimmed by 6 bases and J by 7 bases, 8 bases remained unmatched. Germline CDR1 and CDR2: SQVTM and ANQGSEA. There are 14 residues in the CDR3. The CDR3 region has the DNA TGCAGCGTAGCGGGACTAGCGGGAGTAAGGGAGCAGTACTTC. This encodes CSVAGLAGVREQYF.

The DNA of the CDR3 is TGTGCCAGCAGCCCCCAGGCGGGGGGCAAGGATGAGCAGTTCTTC. Translated: CASSPQAGGKDEQFF. This chain connects TRBV7-2 to TRBJ2-1, with TRBD2 matching 8 bases. The V gene end was trimmed by 5 bases and the J gene end by 8 bases; junction bases not matched to a gene: 11. This CDR3 contains 15 residues. Germline CDR1 SGHTA, CDR2 FQGNSA.

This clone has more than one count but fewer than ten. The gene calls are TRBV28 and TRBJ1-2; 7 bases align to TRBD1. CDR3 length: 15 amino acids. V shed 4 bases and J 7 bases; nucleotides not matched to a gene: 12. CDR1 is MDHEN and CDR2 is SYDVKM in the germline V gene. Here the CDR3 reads CASSSTGQVPFGYTF. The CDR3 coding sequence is TGTGCCAGCAGTTCTACCGGACAGGTTCCGTTTGGCTACACCTTC.

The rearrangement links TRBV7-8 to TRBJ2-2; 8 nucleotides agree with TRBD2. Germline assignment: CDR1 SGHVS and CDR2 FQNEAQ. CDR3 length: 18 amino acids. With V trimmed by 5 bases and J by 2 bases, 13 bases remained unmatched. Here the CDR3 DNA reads TGTGCCAGCAGCCCCCTCCCCCACAGCGGGGGTAACACCGGGGAGCTGTTTTTT. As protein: CASSPLPHSGGNTGELFF.

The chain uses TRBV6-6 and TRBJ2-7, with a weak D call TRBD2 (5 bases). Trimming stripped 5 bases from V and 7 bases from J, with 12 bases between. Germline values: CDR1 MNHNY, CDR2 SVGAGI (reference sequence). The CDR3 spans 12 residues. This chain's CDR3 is CASSPASGEQYF. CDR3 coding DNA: TGTGCCAGCAGTCCCGCCTCGGGAGAGCAGTACTTC.

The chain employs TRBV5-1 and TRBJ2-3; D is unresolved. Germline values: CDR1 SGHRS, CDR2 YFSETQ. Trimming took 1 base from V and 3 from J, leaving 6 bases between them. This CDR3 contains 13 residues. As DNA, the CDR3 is TGCGCCAGCAGCTTGACTCCAACAGATACGCAGTATTTT. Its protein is CASSLTPTDTQYF.

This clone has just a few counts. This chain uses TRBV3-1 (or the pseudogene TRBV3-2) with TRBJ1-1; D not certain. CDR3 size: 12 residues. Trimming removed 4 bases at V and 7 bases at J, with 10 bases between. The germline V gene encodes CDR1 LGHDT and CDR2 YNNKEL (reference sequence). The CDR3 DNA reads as TGTGCCAGCAGCCTCTTCGAGGGTGAAGCTTTCTTT. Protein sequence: CASSLFEGEAFF.

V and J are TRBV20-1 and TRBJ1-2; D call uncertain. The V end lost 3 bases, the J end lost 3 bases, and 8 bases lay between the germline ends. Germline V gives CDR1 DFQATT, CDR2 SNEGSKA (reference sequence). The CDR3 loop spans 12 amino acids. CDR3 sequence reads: CSASTGDYGYTF. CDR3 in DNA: TGCAGTGCTAGTACCGGGGACTATGGCTACACCTTC.

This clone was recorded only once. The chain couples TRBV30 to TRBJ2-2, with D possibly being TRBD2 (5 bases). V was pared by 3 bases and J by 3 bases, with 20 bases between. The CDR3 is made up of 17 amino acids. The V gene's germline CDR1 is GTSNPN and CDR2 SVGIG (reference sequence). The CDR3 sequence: CAWSDNPRELDTGELFF. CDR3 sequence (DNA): TGTGCCTGGAGCGACAATCCCCGGGAACTAGACACCGGGGAGCTGTTTTTT.

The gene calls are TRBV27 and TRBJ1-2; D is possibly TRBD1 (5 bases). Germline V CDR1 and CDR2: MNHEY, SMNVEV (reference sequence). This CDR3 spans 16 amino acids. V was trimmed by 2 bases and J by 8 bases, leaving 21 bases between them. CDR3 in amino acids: CASSLRAPGGSKGYTF. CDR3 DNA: TGTGCCAGCAGTTTACGGGCCCCGGGGGGGTCAAAGGGCTACACCTTC.

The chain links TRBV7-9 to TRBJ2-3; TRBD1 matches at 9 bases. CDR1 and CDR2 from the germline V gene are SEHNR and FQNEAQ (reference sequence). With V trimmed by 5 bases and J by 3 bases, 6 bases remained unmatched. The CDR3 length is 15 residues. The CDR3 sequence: CASSRTGDRTDTQYF. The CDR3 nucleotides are TGTGCCAGCAGCCGGACAGGGGATCGAACAGATACGCAGTATTTT.

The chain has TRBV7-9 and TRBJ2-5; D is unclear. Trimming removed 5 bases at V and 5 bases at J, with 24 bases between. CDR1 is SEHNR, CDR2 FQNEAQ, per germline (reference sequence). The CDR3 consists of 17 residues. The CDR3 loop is CASSPRFETTSRETQYF. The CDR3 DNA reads TGTGCCAGCAGCCCTCGCTTTGAGACAACCTCCAGGGAGACCCAGTACTTC.

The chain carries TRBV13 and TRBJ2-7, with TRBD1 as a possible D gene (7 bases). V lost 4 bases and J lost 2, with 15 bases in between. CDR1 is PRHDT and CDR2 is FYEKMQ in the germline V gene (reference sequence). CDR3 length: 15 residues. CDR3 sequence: CASSSRQGLTYEQYF. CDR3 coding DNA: TGTGCCAGCAGCTCTCGACAGGGACTGACCTACGAGCAGTACTTC.

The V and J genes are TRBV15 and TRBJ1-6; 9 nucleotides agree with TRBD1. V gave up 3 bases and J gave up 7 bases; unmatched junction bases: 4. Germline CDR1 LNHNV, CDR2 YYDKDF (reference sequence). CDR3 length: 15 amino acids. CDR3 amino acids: CATSSEGTGNSPLHF. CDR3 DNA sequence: TGTGCCACCAGCAGCGAAGGGACAGGGAATTCACCCCTCCACTTT.

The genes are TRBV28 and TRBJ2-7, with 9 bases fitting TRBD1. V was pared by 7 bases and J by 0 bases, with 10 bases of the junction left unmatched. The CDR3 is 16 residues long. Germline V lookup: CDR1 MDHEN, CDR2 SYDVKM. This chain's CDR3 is CASTIHAGQGSYEQYF. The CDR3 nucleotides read TGTGCCAGCACCATACATGCGGGACAGGGCTCCTACGAGCAGTACTTC.

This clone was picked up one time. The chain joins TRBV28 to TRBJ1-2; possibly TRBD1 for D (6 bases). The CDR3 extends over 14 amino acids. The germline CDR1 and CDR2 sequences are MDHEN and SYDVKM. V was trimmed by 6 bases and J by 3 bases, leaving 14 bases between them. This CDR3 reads CASSTSRQDYGYTF. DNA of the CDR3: TGTGCCAGCAGCACCTCTAGACAGGACTATGGCTACACCTTC.

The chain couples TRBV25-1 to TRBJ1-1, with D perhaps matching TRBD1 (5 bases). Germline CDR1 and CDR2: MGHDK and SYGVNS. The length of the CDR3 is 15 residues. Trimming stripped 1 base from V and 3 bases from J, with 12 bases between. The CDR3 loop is CASSELGEGYTEAFF. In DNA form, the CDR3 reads TGTGCCAGCAGTGAATTGGGGGAGGGGTACACTGAAGCTTTCTTT.